This T cell receptor (beta chain) emerged from a study of blood T cell repertoires in COVID-19 (dated by TCRdb to 2019 to 2021). General notes on the study: Samples covering the acute and convalescent phases of COVID-19 were provided by collaborators in the United States, Italy and Spain. The material from the prospective study consisted of cDNA or gDNA derived from T cells, B-cell-depleted T cells, or PBMCs. The dataset comprised deeply sampled blood TCRbeta repertoires from subjects exposed to, actively infected with, or recovered from COVID-19. A freely available public database, intended as a resource for researchers studying the immune response to SARS-CoV-2, is where the repertoires were released. Samples came from the ongoing ImmuneRACE study (first 160 participants) plus 1,254 subjects from 6 global collaborators. Nearly every sample came with metadata listing a de-identified subject ID, COVID-19 status, age in years and sex. Where HLA class I and class II types were available, the types were taken from metadata supplied by the sample provider, not from assay-based typing.

The paper as a whole reports these results and caveats: The quantity of clinical and demographic metadata differed by source and by participant and was supplied without curation.

A word on this clone: The specificity of this receptor is unknown. The sample holds no much larger clone one base away, and base qualities are not on file.

Taken from cysteine to phenylalanine, the CDR3 has 15 residues. Just CDR3 DNA is preserved here, 45 bases in frame from base 1. The germline V and J ends show losses of 3 bases and 4 bases respectively, and no gene match explains 5 bases of the junction. Based on the germline V gene, the CDR1 and CDR2 sequences are MDHEN and SYDVKM. The collaborating institutions used their own protocols to collect whole blood in K2EDTA tubes. Collaborator samples were shipped for TCRbeta analysis as frozen whole blood, isolated PBMCs, or DNA extracted from either sample type. The immunoSEQ Assay, a bias-controlled multiplex PCR, was used to amplify TCRbeta CDR3 regions from genomic DNA. The source study handled its data this way. The number of nucleated cells in each sample was estimated from the amplification of reference gene primers within the assay. To quantify the absolute abundance of each unique TCRbeta CDR3 rearrangement, sequence reads were collapsed and filtered. For each sample, productive Simpson clonality was calculated by taking the square root of Simpson's diversity index across productive rearrangements. Not all clones reach the TCRdb copy of this immuneACCESS table, which keeps in-frame sequences only. Checked studies attribute under half of the gap to unresolved V genes and leave the rest unexplained. For V, J and clone size, that table is used; D and trimming come from the DNA. This sample holds some 100,000 clones; 80% to 95% were observed only once. 0.85% to 1% of the sample lies in the top ten.

The sequencing input was peripheral blood. The clonotype comes from a man aged 60 to 69 with acute or convalescent COVID-19. Rearrangement joined TRBV28 to TRBJ1-5, and 8 junctional nucleotides match TRBD1. CDR3 region: CASSLPGTGNQPQHF. The DNA reads TGTGCCAGCAGTTTGCCCGGGACAGGAAATCAGCCCCAGCATTTT.